This T cell receptor (beta chain) was sequenced for a study of cytomegalovirus exposure and HLA in healthy donors. This clone was found a few times. Its antigen is currently unknown. Amplification used 60 Vbeta primers and 13 Jbeta primers. Produced via immunoSEQ multiplex PCR; TCRdb's table is partial and in-frame only. There are 120,000 or so clones in the sample; approximately 79% occur only once, and around 4% lies in the top ten. Study results and limitations: Only CMV serostatus was available as immune exposure information. Prior analysis indicated that the majority of TCR beta V segments exhibited productivity approximately 87% or approximately 30% of the time. Among the most significant clusters, several appeared linked to common viral pathogens in a later analysis.

The study sampled nominally healthy donors, though unrecorded immune exposures were likely. This CDR3 spans 14 amino acids. V dropped 4 bases and J dropped 2 bases, with 11 bases sitting between them. Per the germline V gene, CDR1 is LNHDA and CDR2 is SQIVND (reference sequence). The sequencing input was PBMCs. This chain links TRBV19 with TRBJ1-2; D is undetermined. This TCR was recovered from a man in his thirties or forties in good health and CMV-seronegative. This chain's CDR3 is CASSTHRSNYGYTF. The DNA of the CDR3 is TGTGCCAGTAGTACCCACCGGTCGAACTATGGCTACACCTTC.